This TCR beta chain is from a study of shared clonotypes between healthy human individuals. Using immunoSEQ multiplex PCR, the repertoire was profiled, and TCRdb retains in-frame clones only, with some absent. This sample has approximately 1,000,000 clones, with roughly 74% found just once. The CDR3 runs 14 residues. Trimming took off 4 bases at V and 3 bases at J, with 10 bases between the two ends. From germline, CDR1 is SNHLY and CDR2 FYNNEI. This chain joins TRBV2 and TRBJ1-5; tentative D call: TRBD1 (6 bases). The sequence was obtained from a man between 18 and 29 years old in good health. Some clones in this sample may be carry-over from other donors' samples. The sequenced sample consisted of memory CD4+ T cells from PBMCs. Subset: CD45RA-negative fraction. The CDR3 here is CASSGWTDNQPQHF. For the CDR3, the DNA is TGTGCCAGCAGTGGTTGGACAGACAATCAGCCCCAGCATTTT.